This T cell receptor (beta chain) was profiled in a study of shared clonotypes between healthy human individuals. CDR1 is MNHNY, CDR2 SVGAGI, per germline (reference sequence). Trimming removed 6 bases from V and 8 bases from J, with 16 bases in between. This CDR3 region has 13 residues. Every donor, a Caucasian adult, lived in Nashville, Tennessee. Sequencing used immunoSEQ multiplex PCR; TCRdb keeps in-frame clones, though not all of them. The sample yields about 1 million clones, roughly 75% seen once. This TCR was sampled from a man aged 18 to 30 in good health. The sample taken for sequencing was memory CD4+ T cells sorted from blood. The subset denotes: CD45RA-negative fraction. The chain links TRBV6-6 to TRBJ1-2; tentative D call: TRBD1 (5 bases). For the CDR3, the DNA is TGTGCCAGCAGCCCGAGGGGTGGAGGAGGCTACACCTTC. Encoded protein: CASSPRGGGGYTF.